Below, 11 T cell receptor beta chains from the same sample are listed, as sequenced in a study of blood T cell repertoires in COVID-19. The repertoire was sequenced with immunoSEQ multiplex PCR; TCRdb's copy has only in-frame clones and lacks some. The sample holds approximately 150,000 clones; about nine tenths are singletons and the top ten take about 4.2%. Material for sequencing was peripheral blood. All receptors derive from a woman aged 55-70 years with active or convalescent COVID-19.

The CDR3 DNA follows: TGTGCCAGCAGCACCCCTCAGGGGGCAGCAGATACGCAGTATTTT. It codes for CASSTPQGAADTQYF. The chain combines TRBV11-2 with TRBJ2-3; 8 bases are shared with TRBD1. The CDR3 contains 15 residues. The V gene end was trimmed by 5 bases and the J gene end by 4 bases; junction bases not matched to a gene: 8. Per the germline V gene, CDR1 is SGHAT and CDR2 is FQNNGV.

This sequence joins TRBV7-2 and TRBJ1-4, with D possibly matching TRBD1 (5 bases). V was shortened by 5 bases and J by 8 bases, with 18 bases between the two germline ends. Germline CDR1 is SGHTA and CDR2 is FQGNSA. The CDR3 covers 15 residues. The CDR3 DNA sequence: TGTGCCAGCAGCCGTCAGTCTGACACAGGAGAAAAACTGTTTTTT. Amino acid sequence: CASSRQSDTGEKLFF.

The chain uses TRBV7-2 and TRBJ2-3; D remains ambiguous. The germline V gene encodes CDR1 SGHTA and CDR2 FQGNSA. This CDR3 spans 12 amino acids. Trimming left V 6 bases short and J 0 bases short, with 4 bases between. The CDR3 nucleotides are TGTGCCAGCAGACAAAGCACAGATACGCAGTATTTT. This sequence encodes CASRQSTDTQYF. Using reference TRBV7-2 and TRBJ2-3 for the parts outside the CDR3, the full variable domain is GAGVSQSPSNKVTEKGKDVELRCDPISGHTALYWYRQSLGQGLEFLIYFQGNSAPDKSGLPSDRFSAERTGGSVSTLTIQRTQQEDSAVYLCASRQSTDTQYFGPGTRLTVL.

In its sample, this clone was seen once. The same CDR3 also results from other DNA sequences found in this sample. The CDR3 region is CASSLNQPQHF. CDR3 sequence (DNA): TGTGCCAGCAGTCTAAATCAGCCCCAGCATTTT. This chain joins TRBV12-3 or TRBV12-4 and TRBJ1-5; D is undetermined. There are 11 residues in the CDR3. V lost 5 bases, J lost 4 bases, and 3 bases lay in between.

V gene TRBV7-2 combines with J gene TRBJ1-6; 7 bases agree with TRBD1. The V and J ends lost 1 base and 10 bases, in that order; junction bases with no gene match: 7. The CDR3 runs to 15 residues. CDR1 and CDR2 from the germline V gene are SGHTA and FQGNSA. CDR3 sequence reads: CASSLGQGVRSPLHF. CDR3 in DNA: TGTGCCAGCAGCTTAGGTCAGGGGGTACGGTCACCCCTCCACTTT.

The V gene is TRBV7-8, the J gene TRBJ1-2, with 8 bases identical to TRBD1. The V gene's germline CDR1 is SGHVS and CDR2 FQNEAQ. Trimming took 1 base from V and 7 from J; bases not matched to a gene: 8. This CDR3 is 15 amino acids long. The CDR3 sequence is CASSLDSQGVGGYTF. In nucleotides, the CDR3 is TGTGCCAGCAGCTTAGATTCACAGGGGGTTGGTGGCTACACCTTC.

J is TRBJ2-5 and V is TRBV3-1 (or the pseudogene TRBV3-2); maybe TRBD1 (6 bases). The germline gives CDR1 LGHDT, CDR2 YNNKEL (reference sequence). The CDR3 is 15 amino acids. V was cut by 2 bases and J by 4 bases, with 14 bases left in between. The CDR3 reads CASSQTFVQGETQYF. The DNA of the CDR3 is TGTGCCAGCAGCCAAACGTTCGTACAGGGAGAGACCCAGTACTTC.

V and J are TRBV7-9 and TRBJ1-1; D gene ambiguous. Germline lookup yields CDR1 SEHNR and CDR2 FQNEAQ (reference sequence). V was shortened by 4 bases and J by 8 bases, with 20 bases between the two germline ends. There are 15 residues in the CDR3. CDR3 bases: TGTGCCAGCAGCTACGGACGAGGAGCGGGTGAAGAAGCTTTCTTT. Residues: CASSYGRGAGEEAFF.

The rearrangement uses TRBV2 and TRBJ1-3, with a possible D match to TRBD1 (5 bases). Germline V CDR1 and CDR2: SNHLY, FYNNEI. V was pared by 2 bases and J by 0 bases, with 8 bases between. The CDR3 consists of 15 residues. CDR3 sequence (DNA): TGTGCCAGCAGTGAATCAGGGCTCTCTGGAAACACCATATATTTT. Protein product: CASSESGLSGNTIYF. The full variable domain, completed using reference TRBV2 and TRBJ1-3, is EPEVTQTPSHQVTQMGQEVILRCVPISNHLYFYWYRQILGQKVEFLVSFYNNEISEKSEIFDDQFSVERPDGSNFTLKIRSTKLEDSAMYFCASSESGLSGNTIYFGEGSWLTVV.

J is TRBJ2-1 and V is TRBV18; D gene uncertain. V lost 3 bases and J lost 5, with 8 bases in between. The CDR3 is 13 residues long. Germline CDR1 and CDR2: KGHSH and LQKENI. The CDR3 DNA reads TGTGCCAGCTCACCGACACTCCACAATGAGCAGTTCTTC. The encoded protein is CASSPTLHNEQFF.

This chain uses TRBV27 with TRBJ1-2, with TRBD1 matching over 7 bases. Germline V gene lookup returns CDR1 MNHEY and CDR2 SMNVEV (reference sequence). V shed 8 bases, J shed 2 bases, and the junction held 5 bases outside the gene matches. CDR3 size: 13 residues. The CDR3 bases are TGTGCCAGCGGCGAGGGACAGAACTATGGCTACACCTTC. Translating gives CASGEGQNYGYTF.